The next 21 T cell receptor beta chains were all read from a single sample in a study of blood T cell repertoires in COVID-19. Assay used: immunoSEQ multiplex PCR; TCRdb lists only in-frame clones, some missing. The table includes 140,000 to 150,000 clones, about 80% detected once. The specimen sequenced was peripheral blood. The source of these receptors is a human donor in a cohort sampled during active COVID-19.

CDR3 in amino acids: CASSRRVGGDYEQYF. The CDR3 DNA is TGTGCCAGCAGTCGCCGGGTTGGCGGGGACTACGAGCAGTACTTC. The V gene is TRBV6-5, the J gene TRBJ2-7; D possibly corresponds to TRBD2 (6 bases). Germline V lookup: CDR1 MNHEY, CDR2 SVGAGI. The CDR3 consists of 15 residues. Trimming took off 5 bases at V and 3 bases at J, with 17 bases between the two ends.

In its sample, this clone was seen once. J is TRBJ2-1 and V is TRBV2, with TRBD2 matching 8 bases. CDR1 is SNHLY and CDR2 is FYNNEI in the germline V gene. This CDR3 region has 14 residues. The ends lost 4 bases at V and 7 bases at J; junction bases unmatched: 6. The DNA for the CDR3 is TGTGCCAGCAGTGTGCAGCGGGAGCGTAATGAGCAGTTCTTC. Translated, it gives CASSVQRERNEQFF.

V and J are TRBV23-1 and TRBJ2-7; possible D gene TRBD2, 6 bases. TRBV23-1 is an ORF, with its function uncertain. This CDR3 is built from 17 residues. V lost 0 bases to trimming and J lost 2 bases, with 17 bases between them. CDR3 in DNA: TGCGCCAGCAGTCAATCGGAGTGTGGGGGGTCACCCTACGAGCAGTACTTC. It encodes CASSQSECGGSPYEQYF.

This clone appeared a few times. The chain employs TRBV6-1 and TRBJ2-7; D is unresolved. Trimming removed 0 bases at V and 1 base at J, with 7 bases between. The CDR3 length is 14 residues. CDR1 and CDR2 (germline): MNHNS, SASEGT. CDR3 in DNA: TGTGCCAGCAGTGAAGCGTACAGATCCTACGAGCAGTACTTC. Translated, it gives CASSEAYRSYEQYF.

CDR3 coding DNA: TGTGCCACCAGCAGAGATCCGGGACAGGGAGGTGGCAATCAGCCCCAGCATTTT. Amino acids: CATSRDPGQGGGNQPQHF. The rearrangement uses TRBV15 and TRBJ1-5; 9 bases align to TRBD1. The junction had 8 bases not matched to a gene; V was cut back by 0 bases and J by 2 bases. The CDR3 runs to 18 residues. Germline CDR1 reads LNHNV; CDR2 reads YYDKDF (reference sequence).

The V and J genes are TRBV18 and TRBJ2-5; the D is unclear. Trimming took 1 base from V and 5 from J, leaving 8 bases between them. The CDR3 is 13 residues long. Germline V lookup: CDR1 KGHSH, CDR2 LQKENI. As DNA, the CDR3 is TGTGCCAGCTCACCACAGCAGAGGGAGACCCAGTACTTC. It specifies CASSPQQRETQYF. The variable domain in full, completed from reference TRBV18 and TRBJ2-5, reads NAGVMQNPRHLVRRRGQEARLRCSPMKGHSHVYWYRQLPEEGLKFMVYLQKENIIDESGMPKERFSAEFPKEGPSILRIQQVVRGDSAAYFCASSPQQRETQYFGPGTRLLVL.

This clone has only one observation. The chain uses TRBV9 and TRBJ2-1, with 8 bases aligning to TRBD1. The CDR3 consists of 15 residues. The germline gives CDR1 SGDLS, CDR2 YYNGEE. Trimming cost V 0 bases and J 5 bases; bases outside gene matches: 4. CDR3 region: CASSVAGQEDNEQFF. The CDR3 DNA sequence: TGTGCCAGCAGCGTAGCGGGACAGGAAGACAATGAGCAGTTCTTC.

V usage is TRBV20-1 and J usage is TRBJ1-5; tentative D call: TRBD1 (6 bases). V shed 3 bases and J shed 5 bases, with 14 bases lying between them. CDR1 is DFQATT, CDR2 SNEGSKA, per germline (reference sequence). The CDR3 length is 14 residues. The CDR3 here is CSASRGSGDQPQHF. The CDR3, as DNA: TGCAGTGCTAGTAGGGGTTCAGGGGATCAGCCCCAGCATTTT.

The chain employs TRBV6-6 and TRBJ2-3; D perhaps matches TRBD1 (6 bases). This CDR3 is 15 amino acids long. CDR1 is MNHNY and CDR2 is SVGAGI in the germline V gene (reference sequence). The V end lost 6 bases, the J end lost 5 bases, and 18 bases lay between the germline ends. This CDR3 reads CASSHWDTAGDTQYF. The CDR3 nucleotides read TGTGCCAGCAGCCACTGGGACACCGCAGGAGATACGCAGTATTTT.

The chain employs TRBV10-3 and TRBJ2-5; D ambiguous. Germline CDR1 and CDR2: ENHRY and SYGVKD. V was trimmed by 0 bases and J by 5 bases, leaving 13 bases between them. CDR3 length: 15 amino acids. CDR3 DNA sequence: TGTGCCATCAGTGAGTCGATGGCGGAGAGGGAGACCCAGTACTTC. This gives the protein CAISESMAERETQYF.

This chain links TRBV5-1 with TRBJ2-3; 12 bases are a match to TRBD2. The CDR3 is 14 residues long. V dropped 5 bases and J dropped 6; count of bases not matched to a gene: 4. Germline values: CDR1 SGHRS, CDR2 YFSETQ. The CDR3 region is CASRASGGVDTQYF. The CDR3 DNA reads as TGCGCCAGCAGGGCTAGCGGGGGGGTCGATACGCAGTATTTT.

The CDR3 DNA reads TGTGCCAGCAGCCCAACAACGAGCCAATACGGGGGGCATGAAAAACTGTTTTTT. Translation gives CASSPTTSQYGGHEKLFF. The genes are TRBV5-5 and TRBJ1-4, with D maybe TRBD1 (6 bases). CDR3 length equals 18 residues. Per germline, CDR1 SGHKS and CDR2 YYEKEE (reference sequence). Trimming stripped 4 bases from V and 6 bases from J, with 25 bases between.

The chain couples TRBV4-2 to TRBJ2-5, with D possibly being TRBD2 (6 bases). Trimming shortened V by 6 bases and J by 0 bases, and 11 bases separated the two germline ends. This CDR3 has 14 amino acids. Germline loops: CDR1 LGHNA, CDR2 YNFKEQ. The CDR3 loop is CASSRPGDQETQYF. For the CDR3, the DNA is TGTGCCAGCAGTAGGCCGGGGGACCAAGAGACCCAGTACTTC.

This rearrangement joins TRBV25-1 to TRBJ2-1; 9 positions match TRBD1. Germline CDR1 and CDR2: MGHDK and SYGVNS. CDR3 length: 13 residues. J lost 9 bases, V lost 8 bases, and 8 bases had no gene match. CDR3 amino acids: CASGGQGWSEQFF. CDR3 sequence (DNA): TGTGCCAGCGGGGGACAGGGCTGGTCTGAGCAGTTCTTC.

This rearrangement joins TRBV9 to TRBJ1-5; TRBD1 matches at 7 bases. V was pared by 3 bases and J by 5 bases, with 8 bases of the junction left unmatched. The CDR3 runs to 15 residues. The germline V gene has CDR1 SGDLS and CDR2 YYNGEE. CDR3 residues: CASSEQGSSHQPQHF. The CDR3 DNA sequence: TGTGCCAGCAGCGAACAGGGGTCCTCTCATCAGCCCCAGCATTTT.

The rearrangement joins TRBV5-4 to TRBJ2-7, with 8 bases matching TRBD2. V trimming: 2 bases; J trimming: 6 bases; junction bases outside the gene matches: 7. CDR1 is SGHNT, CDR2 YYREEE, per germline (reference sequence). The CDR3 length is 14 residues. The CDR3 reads CASSLRTAGGEQYV. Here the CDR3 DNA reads TGTGCCAGCAGCTTACGGACGGCGGGGGGCGAGCAGTACGTC.

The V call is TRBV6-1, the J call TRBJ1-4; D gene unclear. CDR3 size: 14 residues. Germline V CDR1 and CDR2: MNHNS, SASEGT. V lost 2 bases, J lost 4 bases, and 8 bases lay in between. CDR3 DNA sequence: TGTGCCAGCAGTGAAACAGTCTTTAATGAAAAACTGTTTTTT. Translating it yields CASSETVFNEKLFF.

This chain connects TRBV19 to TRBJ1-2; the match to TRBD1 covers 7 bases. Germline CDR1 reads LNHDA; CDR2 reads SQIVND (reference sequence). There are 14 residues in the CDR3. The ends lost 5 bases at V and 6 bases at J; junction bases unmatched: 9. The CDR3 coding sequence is TGTGCCAGTAGTCCTCGGGGACAGCCGGATGGCTACACCTTC. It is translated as CASSPRGQPDGYTF.

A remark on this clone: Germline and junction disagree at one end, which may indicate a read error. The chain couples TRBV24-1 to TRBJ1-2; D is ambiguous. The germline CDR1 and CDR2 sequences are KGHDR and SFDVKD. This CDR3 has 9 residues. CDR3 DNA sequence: TGTGCCTCCCGCGTCAGAGAGGACTTC. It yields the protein CASRVREDF.

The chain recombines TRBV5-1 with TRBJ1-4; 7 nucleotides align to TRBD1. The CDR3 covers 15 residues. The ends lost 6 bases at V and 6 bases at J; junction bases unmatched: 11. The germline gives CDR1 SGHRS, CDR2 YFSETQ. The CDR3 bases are TGCGCCAGCACCTTAACTCGACAGGGTGATGAAAAACTGTTTTTT. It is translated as CASTLTRQGDEKLFF.

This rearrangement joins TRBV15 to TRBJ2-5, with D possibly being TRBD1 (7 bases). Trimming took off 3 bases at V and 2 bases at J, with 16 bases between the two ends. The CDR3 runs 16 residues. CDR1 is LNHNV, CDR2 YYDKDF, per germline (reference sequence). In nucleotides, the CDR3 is TGTGCCACCAGCAGGGGTAACAGGGGAGGACAAGAGACCCAGTACTTC. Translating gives CATSRGNRGGQETQYF. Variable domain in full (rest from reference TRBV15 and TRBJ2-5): DAMVIQNPRYQVTQFGKPVTLSCSQTLNHNVMYWYQQKSSQAPKLLFHYYDKDFNNEADTPDNFQSRRPNTSFCFLDIRSPGLGDTAMYLCATSRGNRGGQETQYFGPGTRLLVL.